One sample yielded the 25 T cell receptor beta chains listed below, sequenced in a study of post-analysis software for immune sequencing data. These TCRs' antigens remain unknown. Unique-molecular-identifier-tagged TCR beta cDNA libraries were used. TCRdb used MiXCR to reprocess the PCR reads, holding one entry per CDR3 protein. The table lists 430,000 or so distinct CDR3 sequences, roughly 38% of them singletons. General study findings and limits: Higher frequency in patients than in controls was seen for about five TRBV segments, with TRBV5-6, TRBV5-1 and TRBV20-1 among them.

Specimen: blood. The source is a girl aged 2-9 years with multiple sclerosis.

J is TRBJ1-5 and V is TRBV10-3; maybe TRBD1 (5 bases). The V and J ends lost 5 bases and 0 bases respectively, with 14 bases between them. From germline, CDR1 is ENHRY and CDR2 SYGVKD. The CDR3 spans 16 residues. The CDR3 spells CAISTQGPNSNQPQHF. In nucleotides, the CDR3 is TGTGCCATCAGTACTCAGGGTCCCAATAGCAATCAGCCCCAGCATTTT.

The chain joins TRBV6-1 to TRBJ1-5; 7 nucleotides align to TRBD1. The V segment lost 8 bases and the J segment 10 bases; nucleotides outside the gene matches: 11. CDR3 length equals 13 residues. In germline, CDR1 is MNHNS, CDR2 SASEGT. The CDR3 spells CASGGSAGGPQHF. CDR3 coding DNA: TGTGCCAGCGGAGGCTCTGCAGGGGGACCCCAGCATTTT.

The genes are TRBV20-1 and TRBJ2-7, with 7 bases aligning to TRBD2. Germline-derived CDR1 and CDR2 are DFQATT and SNEGSKA (reference sequence). Trimming took 5 bases from V and 6 from J; bases not matched to a gene: 10. The length of the CDR3 is 13 residues. This CDR3 is CSAVGGSSAEQYF. DNA of the CDR3: TGCAGTGCTGTGGGGGGGAGTTCGGCCGAGCAGTACTTC.

This clonotype was found a few times. At one of its ends the junction is not consistent with the germline gene, which may arise from a read error. The chain joins TRBV5-1 to TRBJ2-7; TRBD2 agrees at 7 bases. The CDR3 extends over 15 amino acids. The germline V gene encodes CDR1 SGHRS and CDR2 YFSETQ. The CDR3 nucleotides read TGTGCCAGCAGCTTCCTGGGGGGAGGGTCCTACGAGCAGTACTTC. Its translation: CASSFLGGGSYEQYF.

The DNA of the CDR3 is TGTGCCACCAGCAGAGATAGCCAGCGGCTGTACTTC. It specifies CATSRDSQRLYF. J is TRBJ2-7 and V is TRBV15, with D perhaps matching TRBD2 (5 bases). V lost 0 bases to trimming and J lost 12 bases, with 12 bases between them. Germline V gives CDR1 LNHNV, CDR2 YYDKDF (reference sequence). The CDR3 sequence is 12 residues long.

The genes are TRBV12-3 or TRBV12-4 and TRBJ1-1; D not certain. This CDR3 is built from 13 residues. Between the trimmed V and J ends, which lost 5 bases and 10 bases, there was a span of 17 bases. The CDR3 DNA reads as TGTGCCAGCAGTGTCAGCAGCGCCATTTTAGCTTTCTTT. Translated: CASSVSSAILAFF.

This clonotype was picked up a small number of times. V gene TRBV29-1 combines with J gene TRBJ2-7, with a weak D call TRBD2 (5 bases). Germline V gene sequence: CDR1 SQVTM, CDR2 ANQGSEA. This CDR3 is 13 amino acids long. V was clipped by 4 bases and J by 3 bases, with 13 bases between them. As DNA, the CDR3 is TGCAGCGTTGTCCTAGCCTCGGACTACGAGCAGTACTTC. It encodes CSVVLASDYEQYF.

J is TRBJ1-2 and V is TRBV14; D remains unclear. The CDR3 has 14 amino acids. V was pared by 0 bases and J by 6 bases, with 11 bases between. Per germline, CDR1 SGHDN and CDR2 FVKESK. CDR3 protein: CASSQEHGRDGYTF. The CDR3 DNA reads as TGTGCCAGCAGCCAAGAACACGGTCGGGATGGCTACACCTTC.

This clonotype was counted between two and nine times. J is TRBJ2-1 and V is TRBV29-1; tentatively, D is TRBD1 (6 bases). With 3 bases removed from V and 10 bases from J, the gap between germline ends came to 13 bases. There are 12 residues in the CDR3. Germline-derived CDR1 and CDR2 are SQVTM and ANQGSEA. The CDR3 nucleotides are TGCAGCGTTGAGGCAGGGGTGGGGGAGCAGTTCTTC. This encodes CSVEAGVGEQFF.

A few counts support this clonotype. The chain uses TRBV12-3 or TRBV12-4 and TRBJ1-4, with 9 bases aligning to TRBD1. The trim removed 6 bases at V and 6 bases at J, leaving 5 bases unmatched. This CDR3 contains 14 residues. As DNA, the CDR3 is TGTGCCAGCAGGCGACAGGGGGGAGATGAAAAACTGTTTTTT. The encoded protein is CASRRQGGDEKLFF.

The chain links TRBV29-1 to TRBJ1-1, with D possibly being TRBD1 (5 bases). The CDR3 runs to 13 residues. CDR1 is SQVTM, CDR2 ANQGSEA, per germline. CDR3 in amino acids: CSVEGRPNTEAFF. CDR3 coding DNA: TGCAGTGTGGAGGGGCGTCCGAACACTGAAGCTTTCTTT. The entire variable domain, with the rest obtained from reference TRBV29-1 and TRBJ1-1, is as follows: SAVISQKPSRDICQRGTSLTIQCQVDSQVTMMFWYRQQPGQSLTLIATANQGSEATYESGFVIDKFPISRPNLTFSTLTVSNMSPEDSSIYLCSVEGRPNTEAFFGQGTRLTVV.

This clonotype turned up a few times. The gene calls are TRBV5-5 and TRBJ2-1, with 10 bases lining up with TRBD1. CDR1 is SGHKS and CDR2 is YYEKEE in the germline V gene (reference sequence). The CDR3 consists of 16 residues. The J segment lost 3 bases and the V segment lost 1 base, leaving 4 bases of the junction unmatched. The CDR3 region has the DNA TGTGCCAGCAGCTTGTACCGGGACAGGGGCTACAATGAGCAGTTCTTC. This sequence encodes CASSLYRDRGYNEQFF.

The chain links TRBV5-6 to TRBJ2-1; the D is unclear. Germline loops: CDR1 SGHDT, CDR2 YYEEEE. V lost 0 bases, J lost 8 bases, and 9 bases lay in between. The CDR3 covers 13 residues. Here the CDR3 DNA reads TGTGCCAGCAGCTTGGGGCTTACCCATGAGCAGTTCTTC. Translating gives CASSLGLTHEQFF. Full variable domain (rest looked up from reference TRBV5-6 and TRBJ2-1): DAGVTQSPTHLIKTRGQQVTLRCSPKSGHDTVSWYQQALGQGPQFIFQYYEEEERQRGNFPDRFSGHQFPNYSSELNVNALLLGDSALYLCASSLGLTHEQFFGPGTRLTVL.

The chain has TRBV27 and TRBJ2-3; possible D gene TRBD1, 5 bases. Trimming shortened V by 1 base and J by 4 bases, and 9 bases separated the two germline ends. The germline gives CDR1 MNHEY, CDR2 SMNVEV (reference sequence). The CDR3 contains 14 residues. The CDR3 nucleotides read TGTGCCAGCAGTTTATACTGGGGCCCAGATACGCAGTATTTT. Residues: CASSLYWGPDTQYF.

The J gene is TRBJ2-5, the V gene TRBV7-9; possible D gene TRBD2, 5 bases. There are 15 residues in the CDR3. V lost 5 bases to trimming and J lost 11 bases, with 24 bases between them. Germline V lookup: CDR1 SEHNR, CDR2 FQNEAQ (reference sequence). For the CDR3, the DNA is TGTGCCAGCAGCACGGTCGTGGGATCTCTAAGGGAGCAGTACTTC. Its protein product is CASSTVVGSLREQYF.

In its sample, this clonotype was seen a few times. V and J are TRBV29-1 and TRBJ2-1; D remains ambiguous. V was clipped by 7 bases and J by 5 bases, with 15 bases between them. This CDR3 has 13 amino acids. From germline, CDR1 is SQVTM and CDR2 ANQGSEA. CDR3 region: CSALPGRDNEQFF. The CDR3 DNA is TGCAGCGCCTTACCGGGCCGAGACAATGAGCAGTTCTTC.

In regard to this clonotype: The junction departs from germline at one end; a sequencing error may be responsible. The rearrangement joins TRBV5-1 to TRBJ1-5; D is unresolved. There are 13 residues in the CDR3. CDR1 and CDR2 from the germline V gene are SGHRS and YFSETQ. The CDR3 protein is CVSSLDLHQPQHF. CDR3 sequence (DNA): TGCGTCAGCAGCTTGGACTTGCATCAGCCCCAGCATTTT.

A few counts support this clonotype. The chain couples TRBV7-9 to TRBJ2-7; no reliable D call. V was trimmed by 6 bases and J by 3 bases, leaving 9 bases between them. This CDR3 has 12 residues. Germline V gene sequence: CDR1 SEHNR, CDR2 FQNEAQ (reference sequence). As DNA, the CDR3 is TGTGCCAGCAGATCATCGAGCTACGAGCAGTACTTC. Protein: CASRSSSYEQYF.

The V gene is TRBV7-2, the J gene TRBJ2-7, with 8 bases that match TRBD2. The CDR3 extends over 14 amino acids. Germline CDR1 and CDR2: SGHTA and FQGNSA. V was pared by 7 bases and J by 5 bases, with 10 bases of the junction left unmatched. The CDR3: CASTPQAGVHEQYF. The CDR3 DNA follows: TGTGCCAGCACCCCGCAAGCGGGAGTCCACGAGCAGTACTTC. The complete variable domain, with remaining parts taken from reference TRBV7-2 and TRBJ2-7, reads GAGVSQSPSNKVTEKGKDVELRCDPISGHTALYWYRQSLGQGLEFLIYFQGNSAPDKSGLPSDRFSAERTGGSVSTLTIQRTQQEDSAVYLCASTPQAGVHEQYFGPGTRLTVT.

This clonotype appeared a few times. The CDR3 protein is CASSPGQGFYGYTF. The CDR3 region has the DNA TGTGCCAGCAGCCCGGGACAGGGGTTCTATGGCTACACCTTC. The chain carries TRBV9 and TRBJ1-2; the match to TRBD1 covers 10 bases. Trimming cost V 4 bases and J 4 bases; bases outside gene matches: 4. Germline CDR1 is SGDLS and CDR2 is YYNGEE. This CDR3 is built from 14 residues.

This clonotype was counted between two and nine times. The chain has TRBV7-9 and TRBJ2-6; D unclear. The ends were cut back, 5 bases at V and 0 bases at J, with 8 bases in the middle. CDR1 and CDR2 (germline): SEHNR, FQNEAQ (reference sequence). This CDR3 is 15 amino acids long. CDR3 in amino acids: CASSVLDSGANVLTF. Here the CDR3 DNA reads TGTGCCAGCAGCGTGCTTGACTCTGGGGCCAACGTCCTGACTTTC.

The chain recombines TRBV29-1 with TRBJ2-1; D perhaps matches TRBD2 (5 bases). With 7 bases removed from V and 5 bases from J, the gap between germline ends came to 18 bases. From germline, CDR1 is SQVTM and CDR2 ANQGSEA. This CDR3 has 14 residues. The DNA of the CDR3 is TGCAGCGCCAGAGGGATTCAGTCCCACAATGAGCAGTTCTTC. Its translation is CSARGIQSHNEQFF.

This clonotype was seen only a few times. This chain uses TRBV7-9 with TRBJ2-6, with D hard to call. CDR3 size: 16 residues. CDR1 and CDR2 from the germline V gene are SEHNR and FQNEAQ (reference sequence). Between the trimmed V and J ends, which lost 2 bases and 0 bases, there was a span of 8 bases. The CDR3 is CASSLSAYSGANVLTF. In nucleotides, the CDR3 is TGTGCCAGCAGCTTATCGGCGTACTCTGGGGCCAACGTCCTGACTTTC.

The chain recombines TRBV28 with TRBJ2-4; D call uncertain. The CDR3 consists of 13 residues. Trimming stripped 4 bases from V and 0 bases from J, with 4 bases between. CDR1 MDHEN and CDR2 SYDVKM come from the germline V gene. The CDR3 region has the DNA TGTGCCAGCAGTTGGGCAGCCAAAAACATTCAGTACTTC. Translation: CASSWAAKNIQYF. Using reference TRBV28 and TRBJ2-4 for the parts outside the CDR3, the full variable domain is DVKVTQSSRYLVKRTGEKVFLECVQDMDHENMFWYRQDPGLGLRLIYFSYDVKMKEKGDIPEGYSVSREKKERFSLILESASTNQTSMYLCASSWAAKNIQYFGAGTRLSVL.

This clonotype has a single count. This chain uses TRBV7-9 with TRBJ2-3; D remains unclear. The CDR3 totals 14 residues. CDR1 and CDR2 (germline): SEHNR, FQNEAQ (reference sequence). V was pared by 3 bases and J by 4 bases, with 11 bases between. CDR3 sequence: CASSFQDYADTQYF. CDR3 coding DNA: TGTGCCAGCAGCTTCCAGGATTATGCAGATACGCAGTATTTT.